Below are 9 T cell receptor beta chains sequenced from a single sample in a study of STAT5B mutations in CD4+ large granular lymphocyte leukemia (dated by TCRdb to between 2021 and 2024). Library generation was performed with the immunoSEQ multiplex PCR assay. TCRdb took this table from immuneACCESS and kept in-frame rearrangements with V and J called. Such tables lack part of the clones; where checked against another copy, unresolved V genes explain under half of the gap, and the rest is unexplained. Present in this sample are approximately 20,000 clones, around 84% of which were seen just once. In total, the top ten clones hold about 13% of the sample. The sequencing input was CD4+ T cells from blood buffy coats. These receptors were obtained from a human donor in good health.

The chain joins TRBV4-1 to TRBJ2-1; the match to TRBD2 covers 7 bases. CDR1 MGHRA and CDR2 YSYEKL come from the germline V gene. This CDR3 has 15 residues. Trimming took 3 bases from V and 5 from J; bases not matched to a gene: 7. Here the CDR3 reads CASSQGRLADNEQFF. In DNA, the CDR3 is TGCGCCAGCAGCCAGGGGAGACTAGCCGACAATGAGCAGTTCTTC.

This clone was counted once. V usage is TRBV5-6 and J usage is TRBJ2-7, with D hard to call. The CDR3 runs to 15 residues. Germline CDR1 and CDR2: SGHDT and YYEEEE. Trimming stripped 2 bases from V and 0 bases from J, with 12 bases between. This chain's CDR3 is CASSFWQKSSYEQYF. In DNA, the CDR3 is TGTGCCAGCAGCTTCTGGCAGAAGAGCTCCTACGAGCAGTACTTC.

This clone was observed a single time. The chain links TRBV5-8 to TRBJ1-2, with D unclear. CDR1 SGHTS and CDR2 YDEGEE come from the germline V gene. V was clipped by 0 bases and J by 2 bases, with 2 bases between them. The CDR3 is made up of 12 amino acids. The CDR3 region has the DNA TGTGCCAGCAGCTTGGTCAACTATGGCTACACCTTC. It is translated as CASSLVNYGYTF.

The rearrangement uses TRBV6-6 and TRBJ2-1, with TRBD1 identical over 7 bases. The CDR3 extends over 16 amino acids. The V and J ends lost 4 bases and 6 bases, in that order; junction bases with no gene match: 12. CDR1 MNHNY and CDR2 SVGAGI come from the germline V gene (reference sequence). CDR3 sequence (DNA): TGTGCCAGCAGTTTTGGTGAGACAGGGCGCGCCAATGAGCAGTTCTTC. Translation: CASSFGETGRANEQFF.

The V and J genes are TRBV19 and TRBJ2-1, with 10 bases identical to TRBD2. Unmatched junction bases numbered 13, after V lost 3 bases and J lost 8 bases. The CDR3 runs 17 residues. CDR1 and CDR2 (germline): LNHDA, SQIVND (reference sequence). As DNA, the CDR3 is TGTGCCAGTAGTATTGGGTTTAGCGGGAGCGGGGGGGATGAGCAGTTCTTC. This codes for CASSIGFSGSGGDEQFF.

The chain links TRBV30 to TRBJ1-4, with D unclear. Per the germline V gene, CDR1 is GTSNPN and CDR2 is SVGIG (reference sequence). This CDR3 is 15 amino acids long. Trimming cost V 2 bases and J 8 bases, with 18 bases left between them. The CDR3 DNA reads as TGTGCCTGGAGTCCGATCGGAGGCCCTTGGGAAAAACTGTTTTTT. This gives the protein CAWSPIGGPWEKLFF.

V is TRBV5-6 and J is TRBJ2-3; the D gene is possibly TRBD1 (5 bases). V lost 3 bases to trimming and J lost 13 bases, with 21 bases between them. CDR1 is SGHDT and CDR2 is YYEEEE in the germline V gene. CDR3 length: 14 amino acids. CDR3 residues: CASSSQGLVRFEYF. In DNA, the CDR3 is TGTGCCAGCAGCTCCCAGGGTTTAGTACGGTTCGAGTATTTT.

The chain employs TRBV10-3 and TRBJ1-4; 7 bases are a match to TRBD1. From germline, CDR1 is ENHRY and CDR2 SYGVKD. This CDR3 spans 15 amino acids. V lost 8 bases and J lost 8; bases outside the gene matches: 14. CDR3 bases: TGTGCCATCTCACAGGAAAGGGGGCGTGGCGAAAAACTGTTTTTT. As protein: CAISQERGRGEKLFF.

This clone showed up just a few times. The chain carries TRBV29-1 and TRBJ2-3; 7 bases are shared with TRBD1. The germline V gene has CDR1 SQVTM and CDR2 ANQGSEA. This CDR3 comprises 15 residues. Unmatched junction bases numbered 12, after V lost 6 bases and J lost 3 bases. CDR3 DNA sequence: TGCAGCGTACTTCGACAGGGACCCGGGACAGATACGCAGTATTTT. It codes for CSVLRQGPGTDTQYF.